The present T cell receptor (beta chain) was sequenced within a study of blood T cells in healthy people across ages. CDR1 is SNHLY, CDR2 FYNNEI, per germline. CDR3 size: 15 residues. The authors ran a second PCR of about 6 to 12 cycles using a sample-barcoded 5' primer and a J-beta primer mix. TCRdb reanalysed the 5' RACE reads using MiXCR and keeps one entry per CDR3 protein. The sample shows over 600,000 distinct CDR3 sequences, 46% of them seen only once. Per sample, extraction of total RNA gave at least 6 micrograms in every case. The sample taken for sequencing was blood. The chain joins TRBV2 to TRBJ2-5; 7 nucleotides match TRBD1. The DNA matches TRBJ2-7 better at its end, which makes the J call doubtful. This clonotype originated in a man older than 75 in good health. CDR3 amino acids: CASTTGQQIYHEQYF. CDR3 sequence (DNA): TGTGCCAGCACTACGGGACAGCAGATTTATCACGAGCAGTACTTC.